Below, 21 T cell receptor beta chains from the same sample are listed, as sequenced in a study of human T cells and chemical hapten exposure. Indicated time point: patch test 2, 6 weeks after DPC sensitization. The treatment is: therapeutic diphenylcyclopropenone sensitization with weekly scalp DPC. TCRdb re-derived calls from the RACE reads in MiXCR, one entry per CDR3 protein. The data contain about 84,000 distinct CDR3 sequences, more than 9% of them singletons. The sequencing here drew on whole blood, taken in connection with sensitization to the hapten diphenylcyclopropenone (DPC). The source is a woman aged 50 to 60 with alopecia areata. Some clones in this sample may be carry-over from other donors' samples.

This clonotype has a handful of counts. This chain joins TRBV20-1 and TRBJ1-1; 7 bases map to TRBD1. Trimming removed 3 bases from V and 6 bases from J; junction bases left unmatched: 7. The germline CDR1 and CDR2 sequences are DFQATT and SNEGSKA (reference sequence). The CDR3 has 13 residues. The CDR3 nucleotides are TGCAGTGCTAGCCGACAGGGTGGGGCTGAAGCTTTCTTT. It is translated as CSASRQGGAEAFF.

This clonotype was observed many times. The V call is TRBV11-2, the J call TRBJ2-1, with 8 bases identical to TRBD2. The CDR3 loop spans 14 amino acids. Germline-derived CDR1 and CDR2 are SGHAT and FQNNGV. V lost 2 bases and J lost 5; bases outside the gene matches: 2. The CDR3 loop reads CASSLLSGNNEQFF. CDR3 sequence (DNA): TGTGCCAGCAGCTTACTTAGCGGGAACAATGAGCAGTTCTTC.

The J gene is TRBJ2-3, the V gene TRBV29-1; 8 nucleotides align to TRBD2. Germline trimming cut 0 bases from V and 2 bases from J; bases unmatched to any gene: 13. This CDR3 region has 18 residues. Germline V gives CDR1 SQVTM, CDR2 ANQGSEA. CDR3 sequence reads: CSVEDWLAGLGPTDTQYF. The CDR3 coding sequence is TGCAGCGTTGAAGATTGGCTAGCGGGTCTCGGTCCCACAGATACGCAGTATTTT.

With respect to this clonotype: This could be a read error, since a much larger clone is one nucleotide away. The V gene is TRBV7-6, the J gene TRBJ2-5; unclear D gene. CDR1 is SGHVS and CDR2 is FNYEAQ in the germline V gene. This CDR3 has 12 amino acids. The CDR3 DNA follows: TGTGCCAGCAGCTTAGGGTCCCAGACCCGGTACTTC. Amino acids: CASSLGSQTRYF.

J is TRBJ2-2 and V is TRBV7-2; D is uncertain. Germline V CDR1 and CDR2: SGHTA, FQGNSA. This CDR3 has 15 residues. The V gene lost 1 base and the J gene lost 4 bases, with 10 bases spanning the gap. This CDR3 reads CASSLVSLGTGELFF. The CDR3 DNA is TGTGCCAGCAGCTTAGTCTCTCTGGGCACCGGGGAGCTGTTTTTT.

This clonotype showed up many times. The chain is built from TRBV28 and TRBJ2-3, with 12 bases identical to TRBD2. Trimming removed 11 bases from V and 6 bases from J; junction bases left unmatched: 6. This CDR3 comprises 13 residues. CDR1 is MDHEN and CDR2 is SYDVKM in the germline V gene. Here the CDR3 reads CALGTSGSDTQYF. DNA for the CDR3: TGTGCCTTGGGGACTAGCGGGTCCGATACGCAGTATTTT. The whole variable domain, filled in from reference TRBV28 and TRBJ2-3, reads DVKVTQSSRYLVKRTGEKVFLECVQDMDHENMFWYRQDPGLGLRLIYFSYDVKMKEKGDIPEGYSVSREKKERFSLILESASTNQTSMYLCALGTSGSDTQYFGPGTRLTVL.

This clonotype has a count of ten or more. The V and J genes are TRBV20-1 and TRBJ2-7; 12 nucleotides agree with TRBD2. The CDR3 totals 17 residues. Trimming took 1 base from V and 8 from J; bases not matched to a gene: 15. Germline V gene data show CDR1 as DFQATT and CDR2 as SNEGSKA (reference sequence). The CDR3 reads CSARGRASGRASNKQYF. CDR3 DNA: TGCAGTGCTAGAGGAAGGGCTAGCGGGAGGGCCTCGAATAAGCAGTACTTC.

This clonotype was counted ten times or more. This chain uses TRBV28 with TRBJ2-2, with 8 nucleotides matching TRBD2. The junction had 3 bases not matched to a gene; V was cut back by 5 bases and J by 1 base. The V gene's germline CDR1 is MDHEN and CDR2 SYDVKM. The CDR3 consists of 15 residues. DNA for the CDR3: TGTGCCAGCAGTCGACTAGCGCTGAACACCGGGGAGCTGTTTTTT. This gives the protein CASSRLALNTGELFF.

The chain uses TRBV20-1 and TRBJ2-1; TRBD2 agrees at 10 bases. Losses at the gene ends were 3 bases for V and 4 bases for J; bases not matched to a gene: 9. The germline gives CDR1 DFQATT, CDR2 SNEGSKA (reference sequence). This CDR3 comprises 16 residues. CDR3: CSARPNRTSGYNEQFF. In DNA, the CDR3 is TGCAGTGCTAGGCCCAATCGGACTAGCGGTTACAATGAGCAGTTCTTC.

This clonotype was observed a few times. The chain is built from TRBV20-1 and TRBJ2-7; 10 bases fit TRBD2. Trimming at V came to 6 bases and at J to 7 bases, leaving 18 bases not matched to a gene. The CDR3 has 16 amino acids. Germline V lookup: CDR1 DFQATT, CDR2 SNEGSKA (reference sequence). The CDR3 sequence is CSAPAASGRTRGEQYF. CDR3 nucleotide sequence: TGCAGTGCCCCAGCGGCTAGCGGGAGAACGAGGGGGGAGCAGTACTTC.

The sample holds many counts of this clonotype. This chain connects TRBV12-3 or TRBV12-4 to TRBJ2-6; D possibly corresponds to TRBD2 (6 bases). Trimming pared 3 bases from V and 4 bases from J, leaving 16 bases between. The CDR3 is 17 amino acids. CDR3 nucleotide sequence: TGTGCCAGCAGTTTGTGGGCAAGCGGGTCCGGGGCCAACGTCCTGACTTTC. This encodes CASSLWASGSGANVLTF.

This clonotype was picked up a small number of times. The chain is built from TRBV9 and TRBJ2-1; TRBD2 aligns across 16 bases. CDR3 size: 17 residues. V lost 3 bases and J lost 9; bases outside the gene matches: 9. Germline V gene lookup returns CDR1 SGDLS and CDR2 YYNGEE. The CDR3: CASSGGLAGGSLGEQFF. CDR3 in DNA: TGTGCCAGCAGCGGGGGACTAGCGGGAGGGTCCCTCGGTGAGCAGTTCTTC.

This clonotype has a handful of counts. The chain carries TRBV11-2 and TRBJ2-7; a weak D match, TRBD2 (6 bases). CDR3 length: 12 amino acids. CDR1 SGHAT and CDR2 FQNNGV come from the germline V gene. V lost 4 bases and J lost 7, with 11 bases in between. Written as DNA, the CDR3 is TGTGCCAGCAGCTCCGCGGGAAGAGAGCAGTACTTC. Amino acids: CASSSAGREQYF.

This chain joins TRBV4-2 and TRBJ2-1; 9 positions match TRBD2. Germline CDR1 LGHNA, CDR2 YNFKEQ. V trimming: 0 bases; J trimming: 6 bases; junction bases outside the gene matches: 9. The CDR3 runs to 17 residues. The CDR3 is CASSQDVGTSTPNEQFF. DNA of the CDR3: TGTGCCAGCAGCCAAGATGTCGGGACTAGCACCCCCAATGAGCAGTTCTTC.

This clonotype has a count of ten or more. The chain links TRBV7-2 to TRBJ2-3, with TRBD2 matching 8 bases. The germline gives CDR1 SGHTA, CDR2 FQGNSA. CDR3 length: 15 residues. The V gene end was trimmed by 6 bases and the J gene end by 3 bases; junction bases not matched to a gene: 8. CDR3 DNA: TGTGCCAGCAGGTTGAGTTCTAGCGGGACAGATACGCAGTATTTT. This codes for CASRLSSSGTDTQYF.

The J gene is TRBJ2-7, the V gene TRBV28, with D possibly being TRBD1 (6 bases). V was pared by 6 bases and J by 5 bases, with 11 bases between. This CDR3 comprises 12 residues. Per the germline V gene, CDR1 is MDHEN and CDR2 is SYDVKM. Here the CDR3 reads CASSLTGNEQYF. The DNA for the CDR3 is TGTGCCAGCAGCCTTACAGGGAACGAGCAGTACTTC.

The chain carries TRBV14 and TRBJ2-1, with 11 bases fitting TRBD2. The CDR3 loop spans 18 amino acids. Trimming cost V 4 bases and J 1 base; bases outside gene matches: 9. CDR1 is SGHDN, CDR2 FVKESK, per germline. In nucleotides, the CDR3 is TGTGCCAGCAGCCGCCGGCTAGCGGGAGGAGGGTCCTACAATGAGCAGTTCTTC. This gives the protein CASSRRLAGGGSYNEQFF.

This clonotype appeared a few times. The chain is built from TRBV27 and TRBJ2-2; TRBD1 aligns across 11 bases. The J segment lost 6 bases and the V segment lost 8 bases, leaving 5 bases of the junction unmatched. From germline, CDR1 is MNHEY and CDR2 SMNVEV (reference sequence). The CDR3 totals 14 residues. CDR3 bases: TGTGCCAGCCCGGACAGGGGGCCTTCCGGGGAGCTGTTTTTT. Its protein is CASPDRGPSGELFF.

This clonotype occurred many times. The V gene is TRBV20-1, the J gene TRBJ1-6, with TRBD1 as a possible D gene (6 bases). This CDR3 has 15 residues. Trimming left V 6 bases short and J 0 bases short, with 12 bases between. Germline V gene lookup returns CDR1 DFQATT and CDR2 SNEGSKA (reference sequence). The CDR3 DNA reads TGCAGTGCGGATACAGGGAGCTCCTATAATTCACCCCTCCACTTT. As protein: CSADTGSSYNSPLHF.

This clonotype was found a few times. CDR3 nucleotides: TGTGCCAGCAGTCCTAGCGGGAGGGCCGGGGAGACCCAGTACTTC. Translation gives CASSPSGRAGETQYF. The rearrangement links TRBV12-3 or TRBV12-4 to TRBJ2-5; TRBD2 matches at 12 bases. The CDR3 is made up of 15 amino acids. Trimming at V came to 5 bases and at J to 5 bases, leaving 6 bases not matched to a gene.

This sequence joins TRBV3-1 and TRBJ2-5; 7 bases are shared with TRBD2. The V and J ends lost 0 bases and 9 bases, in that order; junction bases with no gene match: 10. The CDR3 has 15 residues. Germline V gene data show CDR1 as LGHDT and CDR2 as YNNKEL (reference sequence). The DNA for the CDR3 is TGTGCCAGCAGCCAAGAAAGGTGGGACTATAGCTCCCAGTACTTC. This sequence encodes CASSQERWDYSSQYF.